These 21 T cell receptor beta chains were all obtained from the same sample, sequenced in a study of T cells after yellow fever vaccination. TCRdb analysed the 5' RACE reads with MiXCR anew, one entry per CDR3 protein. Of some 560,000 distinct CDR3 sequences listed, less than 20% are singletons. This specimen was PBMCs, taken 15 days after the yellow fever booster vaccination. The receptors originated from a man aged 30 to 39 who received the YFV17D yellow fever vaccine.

The CDR3 sequence: CASRSPGYYEQYF. The CDR3 region has the DNA TGTGCCAGCAGAAGCCCGGGGTACTACGAGCAGTACTTC. The rearrangement joins TRBV28 to TRBJ2-7, with a weak D call TRBD2 (5 bases). The CDR3 length is 13 residues. CDR1 and CDR2 from the germline V gene are MDHEN and SYDVKM. The V gene lost 6 bases and the J gene lost 3 bases, with 12 bases spanning the gap. Using reference TRBV28 and TRBJ2-7 for the parts outside the CDR3, the full variable domain is DVKVTQSSRYLVKRTGEKVFLECVQDMDHENMFWYRQDPGLGLRLIYFSYDVKMKEKGDIPEGYSVSREKKERFSLILESASTNQTSMYLCASRSPGYYEQYFGPGTRLTVT.

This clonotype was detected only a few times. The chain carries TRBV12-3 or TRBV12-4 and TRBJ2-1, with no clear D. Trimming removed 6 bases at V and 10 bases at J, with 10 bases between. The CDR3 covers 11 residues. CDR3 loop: CASSPAGEQFF. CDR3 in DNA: TGTGCCAGCAGCCCTGCCGGAGAGCAGTTCTTC.

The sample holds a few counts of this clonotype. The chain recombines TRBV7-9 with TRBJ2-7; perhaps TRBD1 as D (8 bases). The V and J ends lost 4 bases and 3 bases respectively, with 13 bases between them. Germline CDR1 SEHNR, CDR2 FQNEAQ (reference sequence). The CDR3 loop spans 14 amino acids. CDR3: CASSSDREGYEQYF. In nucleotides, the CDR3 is TGTGCCAGCAGCTCGGACAGGGAGGGCTACGAGCAGTACTTC.

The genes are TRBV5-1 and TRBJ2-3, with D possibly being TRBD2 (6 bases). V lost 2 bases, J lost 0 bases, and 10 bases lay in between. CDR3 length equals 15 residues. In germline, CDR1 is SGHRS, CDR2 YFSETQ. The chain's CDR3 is CASSFTGGSTDTQYF. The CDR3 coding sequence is TGCGCCAGCAGCTTTACTGGGGGGAGCACAGATACGCAGTATTTT. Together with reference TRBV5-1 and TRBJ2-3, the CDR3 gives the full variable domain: KAGVTQTPRYLIKTRGQQVTLSCSPISGHRSVSWYQQTPGQGLQFLFEYFSETQRNKGNFPGRFSGRQFSNSRSEMNVSTLELGDSALYLCASSFTGGSTDTQYFGPGTRLTVL.

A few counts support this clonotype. CDR3 sequence: CSVVSPGMNTEAFF. CDR3 nucleotide sequence: TGCAGCGTTGTCAGTCCGGGGATGAACACTGAAGCTTTCTTT. The chain uses TRBV29-1 and TRBJ1-1, with D unclear. The germline gives CDR1 SQVTM, CDR2 ANQGSEA. Between the trimmed V and J ends, which lost 4 bases and 0 bases, there was a span of 12 bases. This CDR3 has 14 amino acids.

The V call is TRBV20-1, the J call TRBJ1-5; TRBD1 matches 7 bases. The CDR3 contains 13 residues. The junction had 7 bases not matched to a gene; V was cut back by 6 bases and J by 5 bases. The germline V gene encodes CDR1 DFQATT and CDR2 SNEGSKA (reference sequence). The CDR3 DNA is TGCAGTGCCCACAGGGGCCTCCATCAGCCCCAGCATTTT. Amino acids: CSAHRGLHQPQHF.

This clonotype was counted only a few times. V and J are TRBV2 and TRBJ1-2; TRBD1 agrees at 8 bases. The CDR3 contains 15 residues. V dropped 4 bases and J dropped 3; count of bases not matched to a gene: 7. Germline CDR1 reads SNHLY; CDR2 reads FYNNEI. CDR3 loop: CASSGGRGRYYGYTF. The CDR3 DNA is TGTGCCAGCAGTGGGGGCAGGGGGCGCTACTATGGCTACACCTTC.

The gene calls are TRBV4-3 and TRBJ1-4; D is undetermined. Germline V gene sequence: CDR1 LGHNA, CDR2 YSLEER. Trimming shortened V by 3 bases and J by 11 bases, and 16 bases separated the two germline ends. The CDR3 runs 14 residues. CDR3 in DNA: TGCGCCAGCAGCCACGAACCCCAAGGAAGGAAACTGTTTTTT. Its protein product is CASSHEPQGRKLFF.

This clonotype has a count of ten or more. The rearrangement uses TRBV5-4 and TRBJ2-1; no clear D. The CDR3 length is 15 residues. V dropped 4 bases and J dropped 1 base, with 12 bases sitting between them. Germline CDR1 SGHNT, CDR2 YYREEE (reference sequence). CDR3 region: CASSPLELSYNEQFF. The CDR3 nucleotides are TGTGCCAGCAGCCCGCTAGAACTTTCCTACAATGAGCAGTTCTTC.

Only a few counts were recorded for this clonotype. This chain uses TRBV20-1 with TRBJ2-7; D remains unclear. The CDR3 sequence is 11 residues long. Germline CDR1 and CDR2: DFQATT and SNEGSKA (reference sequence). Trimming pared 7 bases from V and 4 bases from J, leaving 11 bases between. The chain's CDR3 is CSDSVKYEQYF. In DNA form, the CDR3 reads TGCAGTGACAGCGTAAAATACGAGCAGTACTTC.

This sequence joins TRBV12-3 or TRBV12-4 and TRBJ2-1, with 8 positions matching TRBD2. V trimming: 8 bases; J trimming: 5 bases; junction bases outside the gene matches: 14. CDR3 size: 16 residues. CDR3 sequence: CASGPTTGLGNNEQFF. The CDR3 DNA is TGTGCCAGCGGTCCAACTACGGGACTAGGGAACAATGAGCAGTTCTTC.

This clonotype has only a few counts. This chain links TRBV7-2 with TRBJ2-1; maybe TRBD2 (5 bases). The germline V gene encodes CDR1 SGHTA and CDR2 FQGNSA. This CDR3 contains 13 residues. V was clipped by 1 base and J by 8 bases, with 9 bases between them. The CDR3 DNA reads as TGTGCCAGCAGCTTAGGGAGGTTCGATGAGCAGTTCTTC. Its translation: CASSLGRFDEQFF.

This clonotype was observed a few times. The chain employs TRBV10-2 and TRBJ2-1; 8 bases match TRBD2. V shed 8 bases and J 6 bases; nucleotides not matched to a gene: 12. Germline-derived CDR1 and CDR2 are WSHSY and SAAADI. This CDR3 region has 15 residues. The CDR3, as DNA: TGCGCCAGCGATACAACTAGCGGAGGGTTCAATGAGCAGTTCTTC. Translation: CASDTTSGGFNEQFF.

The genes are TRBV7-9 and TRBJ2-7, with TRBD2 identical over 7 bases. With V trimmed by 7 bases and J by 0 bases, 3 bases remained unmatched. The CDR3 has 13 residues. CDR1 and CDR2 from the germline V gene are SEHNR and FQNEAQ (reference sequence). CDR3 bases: TGTGCCAGCAACCAGCGGGACTCCTACGAGCAGTACTTC. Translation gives CASNQRDSYEQYF.

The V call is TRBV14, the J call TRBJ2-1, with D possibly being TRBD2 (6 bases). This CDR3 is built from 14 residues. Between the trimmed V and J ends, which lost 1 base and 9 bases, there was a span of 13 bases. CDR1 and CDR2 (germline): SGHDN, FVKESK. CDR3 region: CASSQGDWDREQFF. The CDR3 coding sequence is TGTGCCAGCAGCCAAGGGGACTGGGACCGTGAGCAGTTCTTC. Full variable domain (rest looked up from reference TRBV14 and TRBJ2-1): EAGVTQFPSHSVIEKGQTVTLRCDPISGHDNLYWYRRVMGKEIKFLLHFVKESKQDESGMPNNRFLAERTGGTYSTLKVQPAELEDSGVYFCASSQGDWDREQFFGPGTRLTVL.

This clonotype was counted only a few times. CDR3 DNA: TGTGCCAGCAGCGTAGGGGGCTGGAACACTGAAGCTTTCTTT. Encoded protein: CASSVGGWNTEAFF. The chain has TRBV9 and TRBJ1-1; a weak D match, TRBD1 (5 bases). V gave up 0 bases and J gave up 1 base, with 7 bases separating them. The CDR3 loop spans 14 amino acids. Per germline, CDR1 SGDLS and CDR2 YYNGEE. The full variable domain, completed using reference TRBV9 and TRBJ1-1, is DSGVTQTPKHLITATGQRVTLRCSPRSGDLSVYWYQQSLDQGLQFLIQYYNGEERAKGNILERFSAQQFPDLHSELNLSSLELGDSALYFCASSVGGWNTEAFFGQGTRLTVV.

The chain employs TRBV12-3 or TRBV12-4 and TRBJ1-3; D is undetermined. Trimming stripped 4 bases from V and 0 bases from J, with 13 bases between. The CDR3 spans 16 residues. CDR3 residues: CASSSLRLGSGNTIYF. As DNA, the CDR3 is TGTGCCAGCAGTTCCCTACGACTGGGCTCTGGAAACACCATATATTTT.

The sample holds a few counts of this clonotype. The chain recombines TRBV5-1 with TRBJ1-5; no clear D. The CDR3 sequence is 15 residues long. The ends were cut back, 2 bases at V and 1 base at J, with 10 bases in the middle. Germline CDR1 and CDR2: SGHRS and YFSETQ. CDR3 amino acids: CASSLGGKSNQPQHF. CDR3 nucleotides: TGCGCCAGCAGCTTAGGCGGTAAAAGCAATCAGCCCCAGCATTTT.

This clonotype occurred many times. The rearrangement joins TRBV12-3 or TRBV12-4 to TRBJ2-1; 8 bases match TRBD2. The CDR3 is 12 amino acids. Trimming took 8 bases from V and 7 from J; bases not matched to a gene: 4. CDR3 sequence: CASSGLGNEQFF. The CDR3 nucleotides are TGTGCCAGCTCGGGACTAGGGAATGAGCAGTTCTTC.

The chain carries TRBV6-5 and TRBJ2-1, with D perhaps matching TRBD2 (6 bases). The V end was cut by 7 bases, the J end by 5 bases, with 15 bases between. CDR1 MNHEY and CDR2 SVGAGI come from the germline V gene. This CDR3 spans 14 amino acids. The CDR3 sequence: CASTLAGSNNEQFF. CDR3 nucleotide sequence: TGTGCCAGCACCCTCGCCGGGAGCAACAATGAGCAGTTCTTC.

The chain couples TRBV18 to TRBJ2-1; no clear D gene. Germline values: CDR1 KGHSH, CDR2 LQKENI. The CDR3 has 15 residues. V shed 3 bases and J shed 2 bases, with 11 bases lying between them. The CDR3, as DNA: TGTGCCAGCTCACCGATCGTAGGAACCTACAATGAGCAGTTCTTC. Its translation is CASSPIVGTYNEQFF.